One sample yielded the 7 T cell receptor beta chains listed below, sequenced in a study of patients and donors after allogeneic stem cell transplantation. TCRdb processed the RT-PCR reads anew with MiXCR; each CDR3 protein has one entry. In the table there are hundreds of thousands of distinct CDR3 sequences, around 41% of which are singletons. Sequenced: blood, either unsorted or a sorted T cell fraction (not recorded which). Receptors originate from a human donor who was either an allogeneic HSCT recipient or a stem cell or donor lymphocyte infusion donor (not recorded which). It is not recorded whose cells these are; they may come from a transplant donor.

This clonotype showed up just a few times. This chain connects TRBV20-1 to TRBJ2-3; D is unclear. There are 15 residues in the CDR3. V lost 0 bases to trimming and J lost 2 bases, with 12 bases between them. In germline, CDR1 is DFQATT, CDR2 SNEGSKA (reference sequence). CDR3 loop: CSARDLLWATDTQYF. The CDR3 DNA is TGCAGTGCTAGAGATCTATTATGGGCCACAGATACGCAGTATTTT.

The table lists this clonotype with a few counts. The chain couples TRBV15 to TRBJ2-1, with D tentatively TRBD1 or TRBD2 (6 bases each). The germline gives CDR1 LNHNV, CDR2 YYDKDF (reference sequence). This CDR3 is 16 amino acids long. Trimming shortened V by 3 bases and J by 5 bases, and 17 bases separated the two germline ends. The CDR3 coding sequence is TGTGCCACCAGCAGCAAGGGAAGGGGGGCCCACAATGAGCAGTTCTTC. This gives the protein CATSSKGRGAHNEQFF.

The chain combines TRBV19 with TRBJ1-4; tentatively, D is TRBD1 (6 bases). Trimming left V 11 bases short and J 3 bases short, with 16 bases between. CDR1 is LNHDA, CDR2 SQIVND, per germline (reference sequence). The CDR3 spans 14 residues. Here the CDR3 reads CAASGGGSNEKLFF. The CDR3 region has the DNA TGTGCCGCGAGCGGAGGGGGGTCTAATGAAAAACTGTTTTTT.

The CDR3 protein is CASSLGVQSSYNSPLHF. CDR3 DNA sequence: TGCGCCAGCAGCTTGGGCGTCCAGAGCTCCTATAATTCACCCCTCCACTTT. The rearrangement links TRBV5-1 to TRBJ1-6; D remains ambiguous. The V end was cut by 0 bases, the J end by 0 bases, with 10 bases between. This CDR3 region has 17 residues. Germline-derived CDR1 and CDR2 are SGHRS and YFSETQ.

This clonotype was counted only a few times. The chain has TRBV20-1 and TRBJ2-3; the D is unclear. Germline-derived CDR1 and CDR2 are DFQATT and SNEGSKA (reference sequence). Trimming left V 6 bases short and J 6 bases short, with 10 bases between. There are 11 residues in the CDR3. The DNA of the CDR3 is TGCAGTGCCGAGGTGTTGGATACGCAGTATTTT. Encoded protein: CSAEVLDTQYF.

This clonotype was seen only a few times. The CDR3 region is CASSRDRVYGYTF. The CDR3 DNA sequence: TGCGCCAGCAGCCGAGACAGGGTCTATGGCTACACCTTC. The rearrangement joins TRBV5-1 to TRBJ1-2, with 7 bases fitting TRBD1. The CDR3 is 13 amino acids. Unmatched junction bases numbered 4, after V lost 4 bases and J lost 4 bases. Germline CDR1 and CDR2: SGHRS and YFSETQ.

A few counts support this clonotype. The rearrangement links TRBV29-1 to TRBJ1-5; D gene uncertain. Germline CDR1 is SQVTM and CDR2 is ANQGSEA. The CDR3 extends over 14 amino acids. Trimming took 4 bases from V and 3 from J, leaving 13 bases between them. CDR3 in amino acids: CSVVVDGPNQPQHF. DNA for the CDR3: TGCAGCGTTGTGGTTGACGGTCCCAATCAGCCCCAGCATTTT.